Listed below are T cell receptor beta chains from one sample, sequenced in a study of STAT5B mutations in CD4+ large granular lymphocyte leukemia. Only in-frame clones appear in the TCRdb table, and some are missing; sequencing was by immunoSEQ multiplex PCR. The sample consists of approximately 35,000 clones, over 65% of them appearing once. Sequencing used CD4+ T cells from blood buffy coats. These receptors were obtained from a human donor in good health. Each CDR3 is given with its conserved first and last residue. D genes are given only for firm matches. The size entry is marked missing in some rows and otherwise reads once, few, many or a size class.

clone_size,j_call,d_call,v_call,cdr3_nt,cdr3_aa
NA,TRBJ2-1,TRBD2,TRBV4-1,TGCGCCAGCAGCCAGGGACCCCGGGCTAGCGGTTACAATGAGCAGTTCTTC,CASSQGPRASGYNEQFF
few,TRBJ2-4,NA,TRBV18,TGTGCCAGCTCACCCGGGGTAAACATTCAGTACTTC,CASSPGVNIQYF
NA,TRBJ2-3,TRBD2,TRBV5-1,TGCGCCAGCAGCTTGGGGACTAGCGGGAGTTCAGGGGGAGATACGCAGTATTTT,CASSLGTSGSSGGDTQYF
NA,TRBJ1-2,NA,TRBV6-5,TGTGCCAGCAGCCCCATTTGGGTCCATGGCTACACCTTC,CASSPIWVHGYTF
NA,TRBJ1-2,TRBD1,TRBV6-1,TGTGCCAGCAGTTCGGGGACAGGAAACTATGGCTACACCTTC,CASSSGTGNYGYTF
NA,TRBJ1-1,TRBD1,TRBV18,TGTGCCAGCTCACCCCGGGACAGGGGCGCCACTGAAGCTTTCTTT,CASSPRDRGATEAFF
NA,TRBJ1-1,NA,TRBV18,TGTGCCAGCTCAGATGGGACAAACACTGAAGCTTTCTTT,CASSDGTNTEAFF
NA,TRBJ1-1,NA,TRBV14,TGTGCCAGCAGCCACGGACAGAACACTGAAGCTTTCTTT,CASSHGQNTEAFF
few,TRBJ2-1,NA,TRBV7-3,TGTGCCAGCAGTCCCCGGGGGTACAATGAGCAGTTCTTC,CASSPRGYNEQFF
once,TRBJ1-4,NA,TRBV5-5,TGTGCCAGCAGCTCCGACAGGCGGACTAATGAAAAACTGTTTTTT,CASSSDRRTNEKLFF
NA,TRBJ2-7,NA,TRBV10-2,TGCGCCAGCAGTTTTCAGGGCGACGAGCAGTACTTC,CASSFQGDEQYF
NA,TRBJ2-3,TRBD1,TRBV27,TGTGCCAGCAGTCCCCGACAGGGGGCCAGAGATACGCAGTATTTT,CASSPRQGARDTQYF
NA,TRBJ2-2,NA,TRBV19,TGTGCCAGTAGTATAAGATCAGGGAGGAACACCGGGGAGCTGTTTTTT,CASSIRSGRNTGELFF
NA,TRBJ2-1,NA,TRBV11-2,TGTGCCACCAGGGGAGGAGTTGAGCAGTTCTTC,CATRGGVEQFF
NA,TRBJ1-2,TRBD1,TRBV6-1,TGTGCCAGCAGTGGCGACAGGGATCGCGGCTACACCTTC,CASSGDRDRGYTF
NA,TRBJ2-7,NA,TRBV5-8,TGTGCCAGCAGCTTCACCAGATCTCCCTCCTACGAGCAGTACTTC,CASSFTRSPSYEQYF
NA,TRBJ1-1,NA,TRBV27,TGTGCCAGCTCCCGGGAGGGTAGGGGCACTGAAGCTTTCTTT,CASSREGRGTEAFF
few,TRBJ1-1,NA,TRBV2,TGTGCCAGCAGTGTCCTCACGACCGGGGCCGGAGCTGAAGCTTTCTTT,CASSVLTTGAGAEAFF
NA,TRBJ2-7,NA,TRBV6-1,TGTGCCAGCAGTGAATTCGGGGCCCTCCCAACCTACGAGCAGTACTTC,CASSEFGALPTYEQYF
NA,TRBJ2-2,NA,TRBV5-6,TGTGCCAGCAGCCCGGCGGGGTTGGGCAGAAACACCGGGGAGCTGTTTTTT,CASSPAGLGRNTGELFF
NA,TRBJ1-2,TRBD1,TRBV7-6,TGTGCCAGCAGCCCCCAGGTACAGGGGGGACTGTATGGCTACACCTTC,CASSPQVQGGLYGYTF
few,TRBJ1-1,NA,TRBV10-3,TGTGCCATCAGTTATGGGCAGGGCGGAACTGAAGCTTTCTTT,CAISYGQGGTEAFF
once,TRBJ1-1,NA,TRBV7-9,TGTGCCAGCAGCCTACACACAGAGAACACTGAAGCTTTCTTT,CASSLHTENTEAFF
NA,TRBJ2-5,TRBD1,TRBV15,TGTGCCACCAGCGTACCCGACAGGGGGCTCAAAGGGACCCAGTACTTC,CATSVPDRGLKGTQYF
NA,TRBJ1-1,NA,TRBV10-2,TGCGCCAGCAACGAAAGGGTAACTGAAGCTTTCTTT,CASNERVTEAFF
NA,TRBJ1-1,TRBD1,TRBV5-6,TGTGCCAGCAGCAAGGACAGGGGAGGAATAATGTGGACTGAAGCTTTCTTT,CASSKDRGGIMWTEAFF
NA,TRBJ2-2,TRBD2,TRBV9,TGTGCCAGCAGCGTAGCTATGGATTGGCGGGGGGGCACCGGGGAGCTGTTTTTT,CASSVAMDWRGGTGELFF
once,TRBJ2-2,NA,TRBV7-8,TGTGCCAGCAGCTTAGCAATTGTGGGAGGGGAGCTGTTTTTT,CASSLAIVGGELFF
NA,TRBJ2-7,NA,TRBV19,TGTGCCAGTAGTATATCTCGGTTCTACGAGCAGTACTTC,CASSISRFYEQYF
NA,TRBJ2-6,NA,TRBV18,TGTGCCAGCTCACCCCCGAAAAAGCCTGGAGGGGCCAACGTCCTGACTTTC,CASSPPKKPGGANVLTF
NA,TRBJ2-2,NA,TRBV27,TGTGCCAGCATGTACCGGTCCGGGGAGCTGTTTTTT,CASMYRSGELFF
NA,TRBJ1-2,NA,TRBV18,TGTGCCAGCTCACCACTGACAGGACCCGACTATGGCTACACCTTC,CASSPLTGPDYGYTF
NA,TRBJ2-7,NA,TRBV9,TGTGCCAGCAGCGAGACAGGGAGGTCCGAGCAGTACTTC,CASSETGRSEQYF
few,TRBJ1-1,NA,TRBV7-7,TGTGCTAGCAGCTTAAGGGAGGACACTGAAGCTTTCTTT,CASSLREDTEAFF
NA,TRBJ2-2,NA,TRBV5-4,TGTGCCAGCAGCTTGGAGGCCCGAAACACCGGGGAGCTGTTTTTT,CASSLEARNTGELFF
once,TRBJ2-3,NA,TRBV7-2,TGTGCCAGCAGCTTAAGTAGGACAGATACGCAGTATTTT,CASSLSRTDTQYF
NA,TRBJ2-7,TRBD2,TRBV19,TGTGCCAGTAGTATTGGGGCGGGGGTCCGCTCCTACGAGCAGTACTTC,CASSIGAGVRSYEQYF
NA,TRBJ1-4,NA,TRBV2,TGTGCCAGCAGTGAATGGGGGGCTCCGGCTGAAAAACTGTTTTTT,CASSEWGAPAEKLFF
NA,TRBJ1-2,TRBD1,TRBV7-2,TGTGCCAGCAGCTCCGGACAGGGTTACTATGGCTACACCTTC,CASSSGQGYYGYTF
NA,TRBJ2-3,NA,TRBV18,TGTGCCAGCTCACCGGGACCTCGCACAGATACGCAGTATTTT,CASSPGPRTDTQYF
NA,TRBJ2-5,NA,TRBV13,TGTGCCAGCAGCTTAGCAGTCAGCACCGCTTTCCAAGAGACCCAGTACTTC,CASSLAVSTAFQETQYF
NA,TRBJ2-5,NA,TRBV18,TGTGCCAGCTCCGGGGACCGGCAAGAGACCCAGTACTTC,CASSGDRQETQYF
few,TRBJ1-6,NA,TRBV5-6,TGTGCCAGCAGCTTGACAGGCAATTCACCCCTCCACTTT,CASSLTGNSPLHF
NA,TRBJ1-4,NA,TRBV9,TGTGCCAGCAGCCCCTTAGGGTCTGCAACTAATGAAAAACTGTTTTTT,CASSPLGSATNEKLFF
NA,TRBJ2-6,NA,TRBV7-8,TGTGCCAGCAGCGCCGCGGGGGCGATTGGTGGGGCCAACGTCCTGACTTTC,CASSAAGAIGGANVLTF
NA,TRBJ2-7,TRBD1,TRBV6-1,TGTGCCAGCAGTGAAATGTGGAACAGGGGGGAGTACGAGCAGTACTTC,CASSEMWNRGEYEQYF
NA,TRBJ1-2,NA,TRBV6-4,TGTGCCAGCAGTGATTCGGGGCCCTATGGCTACACCTTC,CASSDSGPYGYTF
NA,TRBJ1-1,NA,TRBV10-3,TGTGCCATCAGTGAGTCTGACAGGACTAACACTGAAGCTTTCTTT,CAISESDRTNTEAFF
NA,TRBJ2-7,TRBD1,TRBV25-1,TGTGCCAGCAGTCAACGGGGACAGTTTGGTTCAGGAGAGCAGTACTTC,CASSQRGQFGSGEQYF
NA,TRBJ2-1,NA,TRBV5-5,TGTGCCAGCAGCTTGGTGGCCCATTACAATGAGCAGTTCTTC,CASSLVAHYNEQFF
few,TRBJ1-1,NA,TRBV20-1,TGCAGTGCTAGTCAAGCCGAAGCTTTCTTT,CSASQAEAFF
NA,TRBJ1-5,NA,TRBV7-9,TGTGCCAGCAGCCTCGGGACGTTGAAGCCCCAGCATTTT,CASSLGTLKPQHF
NA,TRBJ2-5,TRBD1,TRBV2,TGTGCCAGCAGTGAAGCTTACAGGGGTTGGGAGACCCAGTACTTC,CASSEAYRGWETQYF
NA,TRBJ2-2,TRBD2,TRBV7-2,TGTGCCAGCAGCTTAGTTGGCGGGAGCCCGATGAGGGAGCTGTTTTTT,CASSLVGGSPMRELFF
NA,TRBJ1-1,TRBD1,TRBV12-5,TGTGCTAGTGGCCTCCGGGACAGGGTCTCCATGGGAGCTTTCTTT,CASGLRDRVSMGAFF
few,TRBJ2-7,TRBD2,TRBV7-2,TGTGCCAGCGGAATAGCGGGAGGATTAAGATACGAGCAGTACTTC,CASGIAGGLRYEQYF
NA,TRBJ1-1,NA,TRBV2,TGTGCCAGCAGTGAAAGGGGATACGAAGCTTTCTTT,CASSERGYEAFF
NA,TRBJ1-1,TRBD1,TRBV5-6,TGTGCCAGCAGCCGCCGGGACAGGGGTACTAACACTGAAGCTTTCTTT,CASSRRDRGTNTEAFF